Following are 8 T cell receptor beta chains from one sample sequenced in a study of T cells in Graves' hyperthyroidism and ophthalmopathy. The CDR3 regions of TCR beta were amplified from RNA transcripts. First-round RT-PCR targeting the TCR CDR3 was performed with the HTBI primer set. One entry per CDR3 protein, called by TCRdb with MiXCR from the multiplex PCR reads. In the table there are just over 550,000 distinct CDR3 sequences, more than 45% of which are singletons. Sequencing used peripheral blood or thyroid tissue (not recorded which). These receptors all stem from a woman between 18 and 29 years old with Graves' hyperthyroidism.

This clonotype was recorded many times. The CDR3, as DNA: TGCAGCGTTGGGGGAGGGGGAGGAGCTTTCTTT. The encoded protein is CSVGGGGGAFF. This chain connects TRBV29-1 to TRBJ1-1; D is possibly TRBD1 (6 bases). Germline V lookup: CDR1 SQVTM, CDR2 ANQGSEA. V lost 4 bases and J 10 bases, leaving 13 bases between the germline ends. CDR3 size: 11 residues.

The chain is built from TRBV19 and TRBJ1-3; D remains ambiguous. V dropped 4 bases and J dropped 10 bases, with 8 bases sitting between them. The V gene's germline CDR1 is LNHDA and CDR2 SQIVND (reference sequence). This CDR3 region has 11 residues. The CDR3 reads CASSTAGTIYF. The CDR3, as DNA: TGTGCCAGTAGTACAGCTGGTACCATATATTTT.

This clonotype was observed many times. The chain carries TRBV10-3 and TRBJ2-5; perhaps TRBD2 as D (6 bases). Trimming pared 7 bases from V and 2 bases from J, leaving 14 bases between. The CDR3 sequence is 14 residues long. Germline loops: CDR1 ENHRY, CDR2 SYGVKD. CDR3 DNA sequence: TGTGCCATCATTGCGGGGCGATCGCAAGAGACCCAGTACTTC. Protein product: CAIIAGRSQETQYF.

This clonotype was seen at least ten times. The chain links TRBV7-9 to TRBJ1-2, with 7 bases identical to TRBD1. Germline V gene sequence: CDR1 SEHNR, CDR2 FQNEAQ (reference sequence). With 7 bases clipped from V and 1 base from J, the junction kept 9 bases outside the gene matches. The CDR3 is made up of 15 amino acids. The CDR3 reads CASTRDRADNYGYTF. The CDR3 region has the DNA TGTGCCAGCACCCGAGACAGGGCTGATAACTATGGCTACACCTTC.

This clonotype was counted a few times. The chain uses TRBV2 and TRBJ1-2, with 7 bases aligning to TRBD1. The CDR3 extends over 14 amino acids. The V gene's germline CDR1 is SNHLY and CDR2 FYNNEI. Trimming took 6 bases from V and 4 from J; bases not matched to a gene: 8. The CDR3 protein is CASSPVDRTYGYTF. CDR3 nucleotides: TGTGCCAGCAGCCCTGTGGACAGGACCTATGGCTACACCTTC. Combining the CDR3 with reference TRBV2 and TRBJ1-2 gives the whole variable domain EPEVTQTPSHQVTQMGQEVILRCVPISNHLYFYWYRQILGQKVEFLVSFYNNEISEKSEIFDDQFSVERPDGSNFTLKIRSTKLEDSAMYFCASSPVDRTYGYTFGSGTRLTVV.

This clonotype was recorded at least ten times. The V and J genes are TRBV7-9 and TRBJ2-5, with D possibly TRBD2 on 6 matching bases. This CDR3 spans 13 amino acids. Trimming cost V 3 bases and J 5 bases, with 10 bases left between them. Germline loops: CDR1 SEHNR, CDR2 FQNEAQ (reference sequence). CDR3 nucleotide sequence: TGTGCCAGCAGCTTTGGAGGGGCGGAGACCCAGTACTTC. Translation: CASSFGGAETQYF.

A single count supports this clonotype. The chain uses TRBV5-1 and TRBJ2-7; TRBD1 agrees at 7 bases. CDR3 size: 12 residues. Unmatched junction bases numbered 5, after V lost 2 bases and J lost 9 bases. Germline V lookup: CDR1 SGHRS, CDR2 YFSETQ. CDR3 in amino acids: CASSFDRTGQYF. The CDR3 DNA reads TGCGCCAGCAGCTTTGACAGGACAGGGCAGTACTTC.

This clonotype appeared once. The chain is built from TRBV7-7 and TRBJ2-2; the D is unclear. V was clipped by 4 bases and J by 8 bases, with 8 bases between them. Germline-derived CDR1 and CDR2 are SSHAT and FNYEAQ (reference sequence). This CDR3 is 12 amino acids long. Written as DNA, the CDR3 is TGTGCCAGCAGCTCGAGCTCTGGGGAGCTGTTTTTT. Residues: CASSSSSGELFF.